The rows below give T cell receptor beta chains drawn from one sample of a study of blood T cell repertoires in COVID-19. Sequencing was performed with immunoSEQ multiplex PCR; in TCRdb, only in-frame clones are kept and a portion is missing. The data show approximately 130,000 clones, approximately 90% seen once. Sequenced sample: peripheral blood. These TCRs come from a man aged 50 to 59 with acute or convalescent COVID-19. Both conserved end residues are part of each CDR3. Each record gives: clone size, V gene, D gene, J gene, CDR3 protein, CDR3 DNA. The D gene is left open where the match is weak. Only some rows state a clone size, as once, few, many or a class for expanded clones.

-	TRBV3-1/TRBV3-2	TRBD2	TRBJ2-1	CASSRFGTSDSNEQFF	TGTGCCAGCAGCCGGTTCGGGACTAGTGATTCTAATGAGCAGTTCTTC
-	TRBV19	-	TRBJ1-5	CASSSGRGFTQPQHF	TGTGCCAGTAGTTCCGGGCGGGGTTTCACTCAGCCCCAGCATTTT
few	TRBV19	-	TRBJ1-3	CASNERYSGNTIYF	TGTGCCAGTAACGAGCGGTACTCTGGAAACACCATATATTTT
-	TRBV11-2	TRBD2	TRBJ2-7	CASSLPRASGNYEQYF	TGTGCCAGCAGCTTACCCAGGGCTAGCGGGAACTACGAGCAGTACTTC
-	TRBV2	-	TRBJ2-7	CASKNQQGSRDEQYF	TGTGCCAGCAAAAACCAACAGGGTTCAAGGGACGAGCAGTACTTC
-	TRBV6-2/TRBV6-3	-	TRBJ1-1	CASSYSSGDTEAFF	TGTGCCAGCAGTTACTCGTCTGGAGACACTGAAGCTTTCTTT
-	TRBV27	TRBD2	TRBJ2-2	CASSVAGVGTGELFF	TGTGCCAGCAGCGTAGCGGGAGTAGGAACCGGGGAGCTGTTTTTT
-	TRBV6-5	-	TRBJ1-3	CASRDRPSGNTIYF	TGTGCCAGCAGAGACAGGCCCTCTGGAAACACCATATATTTT
-	TRBV13	-	TRBJ2-5	CASSLVRGETQYF	TGTGCCAGCAGCTTAGTGAGGGGGGAGACCCAGTACTTC
-	TRBV5-1	-	TRBJ2-5	CASSSDRQETQYF	TGCGCCAGCAGCTCTGACAGACAAGAGACCCAGTACTTC
-	TRBV18	TRBD1	TRBJ1-3	CASSGDSLISGNTIYF	TGTGCCAGCTCAGGGGACAGCTTAATCTCTGGAAACACCATATATTTT
-	TRBV7-6	TRBD2	TRBJ2-7	CASSLAGGGYEQYF	TGTGCCAGCAGCTTAGCGGGCGGGGGGTACGAGCAGTACTTC
-	TRBV19	-	TRBJ2-3	CASSLQGRADTQYF	TGTGCCAGTAGTCTGCAGGGGAGGGCAGATACGCAGTATTTT
-	TRBV27	TRBD1	TRBJ1-3	CASSLDRGLGNTIYF	TGTGCCAGCAGTTTAGACAGGGGGCTTGGAAACACCATATATTTT
-	TRBV27	TRBD2	TRBJ2-7	CASSLDGTSGVYEQYF	TGTGCCAGCAGTTTAGATGGGACTAGCGGAGTCTACGAGCAGTACTTC
-	TRBV3-1/TRBV3-2	TRBD2	TRBJ2-2	CASSQDRVGLAGERTGELFF	TGTGCCAGCAGCCAAGATAGGGTAGGACTAGCGGGAGAGAGAACCGGGGAGCTGTTTTTT
-	TRBV7-6	TRBD2	TRBJ2-1	CASSSTSGSYNEQFF	TGTGCCAGCAGCTCCACTAGCGGGTCCTACAATGAGCAGTTCTTC
-	TRBV5-1	-	TRBJ2-7	CASSLYTGQLSYEQYF	TGCGCCAGCAGCTTATATACAGGGCAATTGTCCTACGAGCAGTACTTC
once	TRBV5-1	TRBD2	TRBJ2-2	CASSYLAGGNTGELFF	TGCGCCAGCAGCTATCTAGCGGGAGGGAACACCGGGGAGCTGTTTTTT
once	TRBV30	-	TRBJ1-6	CAWSPQDNSPLHF	TGTGCCTGGAGCCCACAGGATAATTCACCCCTCCACTTT
-	TRBV25-1	TRBD1	TRBJ2-7	CASSASGTGGYEQYF	TGTGCCAGCAGCGCCTCCGGGACAGGGGGCTACGAGCAGTACTTC
-	TRBV19	TRBD1	TRBJ1-3	CASTPQGTSGNTIYF	TGTGCCAGTACCCCACAGGGGACTTCTGGAAACACCATATATTTT
-	TRBV14	TRBD2	TRBJ2-2	CASSQDASGRADTGELFF	TGTGCCAGCAGCCAAGACGCTAGCGGGAGGGCCGACACCGGGGAGCTGTTTTTT
few	TRBV7-9	-	TRBJ2-3	CASSLALESQYF	TGTGCCAGCAGCTTAGCTCTAGAATCGCAGTATTTT
-	TRBV16	-	TRBJ1-5	CASSQSQVNQPQHF	TGTGCCAGCAGCCAATCACAAGTTAATCAGCCCCAGCATTTT
-	TRBV19	TRBD1	TRBJ1-2	CASSTGTGGARIGYTF	TGTGCCAGTAGTACCGGGACAGGGGGCGCCCGGATTGGCTACACCTTC
-	TRBV5-4	-	TRBJ2-7	CASSPISGLQYF	TGTGCCAGCAGCCCTATAAGCGGATTGCAGTACTTC
-	TRBV19	TRBD1	TRBJ1-4	CASSIPTGGATNEKLFF	TGTGCCAGTAGTATCCCGACAGGGGGAGCAACTAATGAAAAACTGTTTTTT
-	TRBV19	-	TRBJ1-2	CASSPPLHGYTF	TGTGCCAGTAGTCCCCCCCTCCATGGCTACACCTTC